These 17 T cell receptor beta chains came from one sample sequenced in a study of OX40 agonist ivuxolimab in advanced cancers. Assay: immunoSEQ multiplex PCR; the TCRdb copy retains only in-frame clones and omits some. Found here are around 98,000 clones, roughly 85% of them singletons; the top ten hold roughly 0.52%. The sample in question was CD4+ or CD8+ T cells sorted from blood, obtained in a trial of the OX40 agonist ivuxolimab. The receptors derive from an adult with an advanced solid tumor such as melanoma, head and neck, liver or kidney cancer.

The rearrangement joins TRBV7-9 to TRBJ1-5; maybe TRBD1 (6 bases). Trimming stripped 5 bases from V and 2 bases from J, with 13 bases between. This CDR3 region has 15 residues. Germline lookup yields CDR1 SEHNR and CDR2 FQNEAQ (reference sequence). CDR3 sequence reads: CASSAQGGGNQPQHF. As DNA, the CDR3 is TGTGCCAGCAGCGCACAGGGTGGCGGCAATCAGCCCCAGCATTTT.

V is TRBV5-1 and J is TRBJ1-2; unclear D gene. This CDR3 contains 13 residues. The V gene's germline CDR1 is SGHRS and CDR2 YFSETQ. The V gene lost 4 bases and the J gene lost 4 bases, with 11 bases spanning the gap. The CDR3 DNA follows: TGCGCCAGCAGCGAGGACTCTGCCTATGGCTACACCTTC. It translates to CASSEDSAYGYTF.

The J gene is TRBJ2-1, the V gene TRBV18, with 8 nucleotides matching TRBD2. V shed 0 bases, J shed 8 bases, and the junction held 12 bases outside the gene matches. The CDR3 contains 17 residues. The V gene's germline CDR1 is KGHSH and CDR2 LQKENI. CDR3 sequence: CASSPPSAAGGGDEQFF. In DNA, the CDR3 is TGTGCCAGCTCACCACCATCGGCTGCGGGGGGTGGAGATGAGCAGTTCTTC.

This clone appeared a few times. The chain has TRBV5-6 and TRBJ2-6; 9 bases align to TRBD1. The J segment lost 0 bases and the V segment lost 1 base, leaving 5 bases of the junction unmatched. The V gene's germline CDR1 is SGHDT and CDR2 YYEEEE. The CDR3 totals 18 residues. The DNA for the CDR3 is TGTGCCAGCAGCTTGAGGGGACAGGGTTACTCTGGGGCCAACGTCCTGACTTTC. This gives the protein CASSLRGQGYSGANVLTF.

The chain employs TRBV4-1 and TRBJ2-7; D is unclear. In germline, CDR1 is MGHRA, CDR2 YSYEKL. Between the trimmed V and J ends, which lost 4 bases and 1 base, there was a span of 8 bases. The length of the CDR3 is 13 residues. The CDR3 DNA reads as TGCGCCAGCAGCCGAGGCCTATCCTACGAGCAGTACTTC. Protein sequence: CASSRGLSYEQYF.

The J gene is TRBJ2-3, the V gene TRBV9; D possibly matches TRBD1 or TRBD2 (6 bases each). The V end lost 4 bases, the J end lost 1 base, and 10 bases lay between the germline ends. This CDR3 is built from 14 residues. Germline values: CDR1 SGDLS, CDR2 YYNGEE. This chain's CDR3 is CASSTGARTDTQYF. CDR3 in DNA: TGTGCCAGCAGCACGGGGGCACGCACAGATACGCAGTATTTT.

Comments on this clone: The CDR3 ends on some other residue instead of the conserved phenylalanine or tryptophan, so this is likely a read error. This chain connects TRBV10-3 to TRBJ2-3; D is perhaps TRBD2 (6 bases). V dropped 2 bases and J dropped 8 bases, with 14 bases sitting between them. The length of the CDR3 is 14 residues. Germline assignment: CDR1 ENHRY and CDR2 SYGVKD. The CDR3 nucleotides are TGTGCCATCAGTGAGCTCTCGGGGGAAGGTACGCAGTATCTT. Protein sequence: CAISELSGEGTQYL.

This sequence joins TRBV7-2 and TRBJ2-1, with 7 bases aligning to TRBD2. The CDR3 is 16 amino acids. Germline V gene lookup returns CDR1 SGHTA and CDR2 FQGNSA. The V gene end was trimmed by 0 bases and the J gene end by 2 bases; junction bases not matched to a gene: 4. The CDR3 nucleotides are TGTGCCAGCAGCTTAGCGCTAGGACTAGCCTACAATGAGCAGTTCTTC. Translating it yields CASSLALGLAYNEQFF.

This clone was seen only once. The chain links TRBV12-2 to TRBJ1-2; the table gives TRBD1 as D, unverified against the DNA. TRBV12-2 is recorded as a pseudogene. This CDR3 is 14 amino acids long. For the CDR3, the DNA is TGTGCAAGTCGCTTGACAGGGGGCGCGTCGGGCTACACCTTC. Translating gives CASRLTGGASGYTF.

CDR3 DNA sequence: TGTGCCAGCAGCTTAATTTCTGTGGGGACACCGTTAAATCAGCCCCAGCATTTT. This encodes CASSLISVGTPLNQPQHF. V is TRBV7-2 and J is TRBJ1-5, with D possibly matching TRBD1 (6 bases). CDR3 length: 18 amino acids. V was trimmed by 2 bases and J by 4 bases, leaving 21 bases between them. CDR1 is SGHTA and CDR2 is FQGNSA in the germline V gene.

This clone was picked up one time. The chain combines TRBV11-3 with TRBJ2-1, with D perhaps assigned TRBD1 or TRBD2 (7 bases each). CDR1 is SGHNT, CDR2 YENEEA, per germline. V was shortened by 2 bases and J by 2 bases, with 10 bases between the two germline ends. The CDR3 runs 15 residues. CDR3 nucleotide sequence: TGTGCCAGCAGCTTATCAGGGGGGGCCTACAATGAGCAGTTCTTC. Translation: CASSLSGGAYNEQFF.

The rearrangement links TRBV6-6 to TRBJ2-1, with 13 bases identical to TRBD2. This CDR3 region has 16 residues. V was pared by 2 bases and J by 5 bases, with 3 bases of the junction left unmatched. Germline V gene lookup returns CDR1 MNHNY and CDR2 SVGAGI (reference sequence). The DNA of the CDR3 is TGTGCCAGCAGTTACATCGGGACTAGCGGGGACAATGAGCAGTTCTTC. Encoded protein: CASSYIGTSGDNEQFF.

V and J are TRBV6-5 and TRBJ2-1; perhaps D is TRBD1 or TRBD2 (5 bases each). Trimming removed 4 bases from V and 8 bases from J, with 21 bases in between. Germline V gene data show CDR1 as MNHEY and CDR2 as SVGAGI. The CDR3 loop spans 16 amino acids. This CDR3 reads CASSSPTGTPRDEQFF. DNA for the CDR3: TGTGCCAGCAGTTCCCCCACCGGGACCCCCAGGGATGAGCAGTTCTTC.

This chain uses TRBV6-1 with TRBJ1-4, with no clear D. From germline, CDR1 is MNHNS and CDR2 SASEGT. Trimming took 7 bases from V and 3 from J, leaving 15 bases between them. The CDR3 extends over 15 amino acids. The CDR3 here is CASNTRREANEKLFF. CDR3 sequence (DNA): TGTGCCAGCAACACCCGGAGGGAGGCTAATGAAAAACTGTTTTTT.

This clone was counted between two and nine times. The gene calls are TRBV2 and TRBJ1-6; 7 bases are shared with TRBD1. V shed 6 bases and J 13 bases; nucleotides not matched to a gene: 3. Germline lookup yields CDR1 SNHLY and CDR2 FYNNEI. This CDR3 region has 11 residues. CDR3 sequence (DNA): TGTGCCAGCAGGGAGGGGGCCCCCCTCCACTTT. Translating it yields CASREGAPLHF.

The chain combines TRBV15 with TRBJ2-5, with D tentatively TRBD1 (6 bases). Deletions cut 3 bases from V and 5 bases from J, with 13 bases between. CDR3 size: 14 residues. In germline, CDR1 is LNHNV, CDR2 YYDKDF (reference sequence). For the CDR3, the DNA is TGTGCCACCAGCAGGACTCGGGACACGGAGACCCAGTACTTC. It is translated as CATSRTRDTETQYF.

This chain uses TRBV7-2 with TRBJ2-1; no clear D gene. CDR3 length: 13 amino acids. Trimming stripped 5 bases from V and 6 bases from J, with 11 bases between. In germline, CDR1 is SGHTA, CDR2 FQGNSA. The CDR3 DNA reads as TGTGCCAGCAGCGCCGACATCCCCAATGAGCAGTTCTTC. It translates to CASSADIPNEQFF.